Below are 27 T cell receptor beta chains sequenced from a single sample in a study of regulatory T cells in long-lasting Graves disease. Time point reported: newly diagnosed GD, antithyroid drugs for less than 3 months. The TCR library was prepared using RNA isolated from PBMCs. Researchers made TCR beta libraries by using iRepertoire HTBI primers and running Arm-PCR on CDR3 regions. TCRdb ran MiXCR on the multiplex PCR reads and lists one entry per CDR3 protein. The data contain just over 600,000 distinct CDR3 sequences, less than 20% of them seen just once; the ten biggest clones take up more than 15%. The data were also submitted as part of a second study, on T cells in Graves' hyperthyroidism and ophthalmopathy.

Here the sequenced sample was peripheral blood mononuclear cells (PBMCs), taken at new diagnosis, from a patient treated with antithyroid drugs. These receptor sequences come from a woman aged 25 to 39 with Graves disease.

This clonotype was counted a single time. The rearrangement links TRBV29-1 to TRBJ1-4; TRBD1 matches at 7 bases. There are 12 residues in the CDR3. Germline values: CDR1 SQVTM, CDR2 ANQGSEA. V was pared by 4 bases and J by 12 bases, with 8 bases of the junction left unmatched. CDR3 in DNA: TGCAGCGTTGGGCCCACAGGGGAGGAACTGTTTTTT. Translated: CSVGPTGEELFF.

The genes are TRBV5-1 and TRBJ1-3; D uncertain. This CDR3 is built from 14 residues. The germline CDR1 and CDR2 sequences are SGHRS and YFSETQ. V was clipped by 3 bases and J by 1 base, with 8 bases between them. This chain's CDR3 is CASSSAVSGNTIYF. CDR3 bases: TGCGCCAGCAGCTCCGCGGTTTCTGGAAACACCATATATTTT.

In its sample, this clonotype was seen a few times. This chain uses TRBV5-1 with TRBJ2-2; possible D gene TRBD2, 5 bases. The CDR3 runs to 15 residues. Trimming removed 2 bases from V and 3 bases from J, with 11 bases in between. In germline, CDR1 is SGHRS, CDR2 YFSETQ. CDR3 coding DNA: TGCGCCAGCAGCTTACGAGAGGGCTACACCGGGGAGCTGTTTTTT. Translated: CASSLREGYTGELFF.

This clonotype is a singleton in its sample. The junction departs from germline at one end; a sequencing error may be responsible. The genes are TRBV9 and TRBJ2-5; TRBD2 agrees at 9 bases. Germline-derived CDR1 and CDR2 are SGDLS and YYNGEE. The CDR3 contains 15 residues. The CDR3 region is CASSFGLAGQEAQYF. CDR3 sequence (DNA): TGTGCCAGCAGCTTCGGGCTAGCGGGGCAAGAGGCCCAGTACTTC.

There are many counts of this clonotype. The CDR3 here is CASSTTGATGELFF. The CDR3 nucleotides are TGCGCCAGCAGCACTACAGGGGCTACCGGGGAGCTGTTTTTT. The chain links TRBV5-1 to TRBJ2-2, with 7 bases aligning to TRBD1. Germline CDR1 is SGHRS and CDR2 is YFSETQ. J lost 5 bases, V lost 4 bases, and 5 bases had no gene match. The CDR3 length is 14 residues.

This clonotype was seen a handful of times. The gene calls are TRBV6-2 or TRBV6-3 and TRBJ1-4; tentatively, D is TRBD1 (5 bases). Germline V gene sequence: CDR1 MNHEY, CDR2 SVGEGT. Trimming cost V 5 bases and J 11 bases, with 15 bases left between them. The CDR3 is 13 amino acids. The CDR3 is CASSEDSGDKLFF. DNA of the CDR3: TGTGCCAGCAGTGAAGATTCGGGGGACAAACTGTTTTTT.

This clonotype was seen ten or more times. CDR3 nucleotide sequence: TGTGCCAGCAGTGCCGAACATAGCAATCAGCCCCAGCATTTT. The encoded protein is CASSAEHSNQPQHF. The gene calls are TRBV2 and TRBJ1-5; the D is unclear. Trimming stripped 4 bases from V and 0 bases from J, with 7 bases between. The CDR3 is 14 residues long. Germline CDR1 is SNHLY and CDR2 is FYNNEI.

A remark on this clonotype: With a much larger clone just one base away, this may be a read error. No conserved phenylalanine or tryptophan ends this CDR3, so it is likely a read error. The J gene is TRBJ1-2, the V gene TRBV12-3 or TRBV12-4; the match to TRBD1 covers 8 bases. The junction had 10 bases not matched to a gene; V was cut back by 7 bases and J by 9 bases. The CDR3 has 13 residues. CDR3 coding DNA: TGTGCCAGCACCCGTAGCAGGGGGCTGAGCTACACCCTC. Translating it yields CASTRSRGLSYTL.

This clonotype was seen many times. This chain uses TRBV28 with TRBJ2-1, with D perhaps assigned TRBD1 or TRBD2 (5 bases each). Germline values: CDR1 MDHEN, CDR2 SYDVKM. Trimming removed 11 bases from V and 10 bases from J, with 15 bases in between. CDR3 length: 11 residues. CDR3 coding DNA: TGTGCCGTTACCGGGACCGTCGAGCAGTTCTTC. Its protein product is CAVTGTVEQFF.

In its sample, this clonotype was seen a few times. V gene TRBV7-2 combines with J gene TRBJ1-5, with D tentatively TRBD1 (5 bases). Deletions cut 4 bases from V and 7 bases from J, with 14 bases between. Germline assignment: CDR1 SGHTA and CDR2 FQGNSA. The CDR3 sequence is 14 residues long. The CDR3 DNA is TGTGCCAGCAGCTGGGGACCTCAGGGCCAGCCCCAGCATTTT. This codes for CASSWGPQGQPQHF.

This clonotype showed up many times. This chain links TRBV6-5 with TRBJ1-5; 9 bases map to TRBD1. The germline CDR1 and CDR2 sequences are MNHEY and SVGAGI. The CDR3 has 15 amino acids. Trimming cost V 4 bases and J 4 bases; bases outside gene matches: 5. The DNA of the CDR3 is TGTGCCAGCAGTTCCACCGGGACAGGGAATCAGCCCCAGCATTTT. This translates into CASSSTGTGNQPQHF.

This chain joins TRBV11-3 and TRBJ2-1, with 12 bases aligning to TRBD2. Trimming cost V 1 base and J 9 bases; bases outside gene matches: 7. This CDR3 comprises 16 residues. Germline-derived CDR1 and CDR2 are SGHNT and YENEEA. The CDR3 bases are TGTGCCAGCAGCTTAGTCCTAGCGGGAGGGAGTGGTGAGCAGTTCTTC. This sequence encodes CASSLVLAGGSGEQFF.

This clonotype appeared a few times. This chain links TRBV19 with TRBJ2-1; unclear D gene. Germline loops: CDR1 LNHDA, CDR2 SQIVND (reference sequence). With 4 bases removed from V and 10 bases from J, the gap between germline ends came to 26 bases. The CDR3 is 17 residues long. This chain's CDR3 is CASSKVLGMAGFGEQFF. The DNA of the CDR3 is TGTGCCAGTAGTAAAGTTCTGGGAATGGCCGGGTTCGGGGAGCAGTTCTTC.

This clonotype occurred a few times. The rearrangement joins TRBV27 to TRBJ2-7, with 8 bases matching TRBD2. CDR1 and CDR2 from the germline V gene are MNHEY and SMNVEV (reference sequence). With V trimmed by 2 bases and J by 4 bases, 4 bases remained unmatched. This CDR3 has 14 residues. CDR3 loop: CASSLSGGWYEQYF. The CDR3 region has the DNA TGTGCCAGCAGTTTAAGCGGGGGTTGGTACGAGCAGTACTTC.

The sample holds a few counts of this clonotype. The rearrangement uses TRBV13 and TRBJ1-6; no reliable D call. V lost 3 bases and J lost 4, with 13 bases in between. This CDR3 is 16 amino acids long. Germline assignment: CDR1 PRHDT and CDR2 FYEKMQ (reference sequence). CDR3 DNA: TGTGCCAGCAGCTTCTCAAGGCCGGGGTATAATTCACCCCTCCACTTT. This gives the protein CASSFSRPGYNSPLHF. Full variable domain (missing parts from reference TRBV13 and TRBJ1-6): AAGVIQSPRHLIKEKRETATLKCYPIPRHDTVYWYQQGPGQDPQFLISFYEKMQSDKGSIPDRFSAQQFSDYHSELNMSSLELGDSALYFCASSFSRPGYNSPLHFGNGTRLTVT.

This clonotype showed up many times. This sequence joins TRBV29-1 and TRBJ2-7; D uncertain. Germline CDR1 is SQVTM and CDR2 is ANQGSEA. The germline V and J ends were trimmed by 4 bases and 0 bases, with 7 bases remaining between them. The CDR3 spans 12 residues. CDR3 loop: CSVGGNSYEQYF. The CDR3 nucleotides read TGCAGCGTTGGCGGCAACTCCTACGAGCAGTACTTC.

This clonotype showed up just a few times. This chain joins TRBV5-4 and TRBJ1-2, with unresolved D. With 4 bases removed from V and 4 bases from J, the gap between germline ends came to 14 bases. In germline, CDR1 is SGHNT, CDR2 YYREEE (reference sequence). The CDR3 length is 14 residues. CDR3 residues: CASSLKGAGYGYTF. CDR3 DNA: TGTGCCAGCAGCCTTAAGGGAGCAGGCTATGGCTACACCTTC.

In this sample, this clonotype turned up many times. The chain joins TRBV6-5 to TRBJ2-4; either TRBD1 or TRBD2 may supply D (5 bases each). CDR3 length: 19 amino acids. The V and J ends lost 4 bases and 3 bases respectively, with 25 bases between them. Germline CDR1 MNHEY, CDR2 SVGAGI. The CDR3 DNA reads as TGTGCCAGCAGTTCATACAGCCCCAATAAGTCGAGGGGCAAAAACATTCAGTACTTC. This gives the protein CASSSYSPNKSRGKNIQYF.

This clonotype was found a few times. The rearrangement links TRBV7-8 to TRBJ1-1; D unresolved. Looked up from germline, CDR1 is SGHVS and CDR2 is FQNEAQ. This CDR3 spans 14 amino acids. V gave up 5 bases and J gave up 3 bases, with 13 bases separating them. The CDR3 here is CASSLTDSDTEAFF. CDR3 nucleotides: TGTGCCAGCAGCCTGACGGATTCGGACACTGAAGCTTTCTTT.

This clonotype was observed a few times. The chain links TRBV5-1 to TRBJ1-1, with D hard to call. The germline V gene has CDR1 SGHRS and CDR2 YFSETQ. Trimming removed 3 bases at V and 7 bases at J, with 13 bases between. The length of the CDR3 is 13 residues. In DNA form, the CDR3 reads TGCGCCAGCAGCTCGCCGTCCCGGGTTGAAGCTTTCTTT. Its translation: CASSSPSRVEAFF.

In its sample, this clonotype was seen many times. The gene calls are TRBV12-3 or TRBV12-4 and TRBJ1-1; D not resolved. The CDR3 consists of 15 residues. The V gene lost 2 bases and the J gene lost 1 base, with 11 bases spanning the gap. The chain's CDR3 is CASSLRAAANTEAFF. For the CDR3, the DNA is TGTGCCAGCAGTTTACGGGCAGCGGCGAACACTGAAGCTTTCTTT.

This clonotype has a count of ten or more. This rearrangement joins TRBV5-1 to TRBJ1-1, with D perhaps TRBD1 (5 bases). Trimming shortened V by 0 bases and J by 6 bases, and 15 bases separated the two germline ends. CDR3 length: 15 amino acids. Per germline, CDR1 SGHRS and CDR2 YFSETQ. In DNA form, the CDR3 reads TGCGCCAGCAGCTTGGCGGGCCCTGGGGGGTCTGAAGCTTTCTTT. Its translation is CASSLAGPGGSEAFF.

The V and J genes are TRBV3-1 and TRBJ2-1, with TRBD1 matching over 8 bases. Germline values: CDR1 LGHDT, CDR2 YNNKEL (reference sequence). The junction had 4 bases not matched to a gene; V was cut back by 3 bases and J by 3 bases. This CDR3 is built from 15 residues. CDR3 protein: CASSQTGDSYNEQFF. CDR3 DNA sequence: TGTGCCAGCAGCCAGACAGGGGACAGCTACAATGAGCAGTTCTTC.

The sample holds a few counts of this clonotype. The genes are TRBV6-2 or TRBV6-3 and TRBJ1-2; D perhaps matches TRBD1 (6 bases). Germline loops: CDR1 MNHEY, CDR2 SVGEGT. Trimming left V 2 bases short and J 0 bases short, with 10 bases between. There are 15 residues in the CDR3. This CDR3 reads CASSYERGTNYGYTF. The CDR3 region has the DNA TGTGCCAGCAGTTACGAAAGGGGGACTAACTATGGCTACACCTTC.

This clonotype has a count of ten or more. The chain carries TRBV11-2 and TRBJ2-1, with 7 bases identical to TRBD2. V shed 1 base and J 3 bases; nucleotides not matched to a gene: 6. Germline V gives CDR1 SGHAT, CDR2 FQNNGV. The CDR3 is made up of 16 amino acids. The CDR3: CASSLAYSGGYNEQFF. The CDR3 nucleotides are TGTGCCAGCAGCTTAGCGTATTCGGGAGGCTACAATGAGCAGTTCTTC.

On this clonotype itself: A much larger clone sits a single nucleotide away, making a read error possible. V usage is TRBV20-1 and J usage is TRBJ1-6; 9 bases agree with TRBD1. Germline CDR1 DFQATT, CDR2 SNEGSKA (reference sequence). The ends lost 5 bases at V and 9 bases at J; junction bases unmatched: 8. The CDR3 is made up of 14 amino acids. The CDR3 DNA reads TGCAGTGCTGTCCCCGGGACAGGGAGTTCACCCCTCCACTTT. As protein: CSAVPGTGSSPLHF.

The chain couples TRBV6-2 or TRBV6-3 to TRBJ1-2; D uncertain. The CDR3 length is 14 residues. Germline V CDR1 and CDR2: MNHEY, SVGEGT. V lost 5 bases and J lost 3, with 13 bases in between. This CDR3 reads CASSRESNYYGYTF. DNA of the CDR3: TGTGCCAGCAGTAGGGAGTCAAACTACTATGGCTACACCTTC.